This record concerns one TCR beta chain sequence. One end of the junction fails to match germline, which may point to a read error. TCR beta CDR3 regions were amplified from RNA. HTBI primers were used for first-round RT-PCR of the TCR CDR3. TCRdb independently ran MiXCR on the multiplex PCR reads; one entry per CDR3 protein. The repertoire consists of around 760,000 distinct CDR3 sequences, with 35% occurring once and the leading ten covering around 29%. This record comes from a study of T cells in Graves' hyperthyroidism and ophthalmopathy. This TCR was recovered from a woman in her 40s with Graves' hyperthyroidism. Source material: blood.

CDR3 region: CANSLWTEQETQYF. CDR3 in DNA: TGCGCCAACAGCTTGTGGACGGAGCAAGAGACCCAGTACTTC. The rearrangement uses TRBV5-1 and TRBJ2-5; D gene unclear. There are 14 residues in the CDR3. The germline CDR1 and CDR2 sequences are SGHRS and YFSETQ.